This T cell receptor (beta chain) was sequenced during a study of graft-versus-host responses after intestinal transplantation. Study as a whole: Recipients were given multivisceral, liver-intestinal, or isolated intestinal transplants.

With respect to this clone: Its antigen is as yet unknown.

TCRdb's table, derived via immunoSEQ multiplex PCR, lists solely in-frame clones and lacks some. The table shows about 93,000 clones, with just under 95% occurring only once. The CDR3 runs to 12 residues. Trimming took 9 bases from V and 5 from J; bases not matched to a gene: 6. Germline CDR1 is MNHNY and CDR2 is SVGAGI (reference sequence). The chain links TRBV6-6 to TRBJ2-7, with 8 bases fitting TRBD1. This receptor was identified in a human donor who received an intestinal transplant. This material consisted of unstimulated CD8+ T cells sorted from spleen or lymph node cells, taken before intestinal transplant. The CDR3 bases are TGTGCCAGAGGACTGACAGGGGACGAGCAGTACTTC. It translates to CARGLTGDEQYF.